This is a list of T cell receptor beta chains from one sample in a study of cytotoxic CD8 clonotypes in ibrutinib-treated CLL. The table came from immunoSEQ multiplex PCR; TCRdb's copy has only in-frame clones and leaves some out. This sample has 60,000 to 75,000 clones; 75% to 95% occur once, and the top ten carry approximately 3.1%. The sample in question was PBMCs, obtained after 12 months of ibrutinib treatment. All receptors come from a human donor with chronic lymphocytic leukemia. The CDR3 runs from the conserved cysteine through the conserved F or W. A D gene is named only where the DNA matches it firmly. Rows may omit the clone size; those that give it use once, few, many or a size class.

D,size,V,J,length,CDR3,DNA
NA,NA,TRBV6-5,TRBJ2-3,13,CASHRGFTDTQYF,TGTGCCAGCCATCGAGGATTCACAGATACGCAGTATTTT
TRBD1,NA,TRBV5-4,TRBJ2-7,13,CASSPRGSYEQYF,TGTGCCAGCAGCCCCAGGGGGTCCTACGAGCAGTACTTC
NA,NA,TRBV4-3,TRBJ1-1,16,CASSQAIGLLGTEAFF,TGCGCCAGCAGCCAAGCCATAGGGTTATTAGGAACTGAAGCTTTCTTT
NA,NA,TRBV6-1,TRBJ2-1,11,CASSAMNEQFF,TGTGCCAGCAGTGCAATGAATGAGCAGTTCTTC
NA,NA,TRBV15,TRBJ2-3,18,CATSFGLSMGTGTDTQYF,TGTGCCACCAGCTTTGGTTTATCAATGGGTACGGGCACAGATACGCAGTATTTT
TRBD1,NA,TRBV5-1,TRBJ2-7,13,CASSSTGGNEQYF,TGCGCCAGCAGCTCTACAGGGGGCAACGAGCAGTACTTC
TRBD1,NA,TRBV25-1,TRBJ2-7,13,CASSEYGTDVTLF,TGTGCCAGCAGTGAATATGGGACAGACGTTACGCTCTTC
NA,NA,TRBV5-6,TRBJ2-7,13,CASSWQGFHEQYF,TGTGCCAGCAGCTGGCAGGGGTTCCACGAGCAGTACTTC
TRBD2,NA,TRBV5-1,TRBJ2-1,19,CASTREKTSGRLAYNEQFF,TGCGCCAGCACTCGGGAAAAGACTAGCGGGAGATTGGCCTACAATGAGCAGTTCTTC
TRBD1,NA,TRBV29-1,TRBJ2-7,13,CSVVGQGYNEQYF,TGCAGCGTTGTCGGACAGGGGTACAACGAGCAGTACTTC
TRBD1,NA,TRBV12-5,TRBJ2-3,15,CASGLSDRVTDTQYF,TGTGCTAGTGGTTTATCGGACAGGGTCACAGATACGCAGTATTTT
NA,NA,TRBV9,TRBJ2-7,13,CASSAGGRYEQYF,TGTGCCAGCAGCGCAGGCGGTCGCTACGAGCAGTACTTC
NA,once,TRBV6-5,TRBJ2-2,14,CASSYSQGTGELFF,TGTGCCAGCAGTTACTCGCAGGGCACCGGGGAGCTGTTTTTT
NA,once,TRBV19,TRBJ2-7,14,CASKVRPGAYEQYF,TGTGCATCAAAAGTCCGGCCAGGAGCCTACGAGCAGTACTTC
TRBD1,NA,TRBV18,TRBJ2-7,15,CASSLEAGGIYEQYF,TGTGCCAGCTCACTGGAGGCAGGGGGTATCTACGAGCAGTACTTC
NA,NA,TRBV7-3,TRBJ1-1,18,CASSSSGTQKGEDTEAFF,TGTGCCAGCAGCTCCTCCGGGACACAAAAAGGTGAGGACACTGAAGCTTTCTTT
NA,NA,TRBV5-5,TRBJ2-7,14,CASSLMGGPYEQYF,TGTGCCAGCAGCCTAATGGGTGGGCCCTACGAGCAGTACTTC
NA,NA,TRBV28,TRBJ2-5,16,CASSLFGRKRGETQYF,TGTGCCAGCAGTTTATTTGGACGGAAAAGAGGGGAGACCCAGTACTTC
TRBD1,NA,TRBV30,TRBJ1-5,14,CAWSVPGGHQPQHF,TGTGCCTGGAGTGTACCAGGGGGCCATCAGCCCCAGCATTTT
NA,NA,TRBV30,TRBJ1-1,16,CAWSPKVTGPNTEAFF,TGTGCCTGGAGTCCCAAAGTTACAGGGCCGAACACTGAAGCTTTCTTT
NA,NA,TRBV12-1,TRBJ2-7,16,CASSFVRGRSSYEQYF,TGTGCCAGCAGCTTTGTTCGGGGGCGGTCTTCCTACGAGCAGTACTTC
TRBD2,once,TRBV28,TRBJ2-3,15,CASSLFREGTDTQYF,TGTGCCAGCAGTCTCTTTAGGGAGGGAACAGATACGCAGTATTTT
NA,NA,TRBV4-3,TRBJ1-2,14,CASSQGRGLYGYTF,TGCGCCAGCAGCCAAGGAAGGGGTTTGTATGGCTACACCTTC
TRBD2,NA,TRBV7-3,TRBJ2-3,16,CASSRALAGVSDTQYF,TGTGCCAGCAGCCGCGCCCTAGCGGGGGTTTCAGATACGCAGTATTTT
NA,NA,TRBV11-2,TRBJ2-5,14,CASSRGQLQETQYF,TGTGCCAGCAGTCGGGGACAACTGCAAGAGACCCAGTACTTC
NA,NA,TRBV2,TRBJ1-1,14,CASIKGWGGTEAFF,TGTGCCAGCATAAAAGGTTGGGGTGGCACTGAAGCTTTCTTT
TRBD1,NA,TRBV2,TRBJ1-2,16,CASSSLRGRTNYGYTF,TGTGCCAGCAGTAGTCTCAGGGGGCGGACTAACTATGGCTACACCTTC
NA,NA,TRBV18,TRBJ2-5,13,CASSSQGGETQYF,TGTGCCAGCTCATCACAGGGTGGGGAGACCCAGTACTTC
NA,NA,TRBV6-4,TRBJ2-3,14,CASSGTRDTDTQYF,TGTGCCAGCAGTGGAACTAGAGACACAGATACGCAGTATTTT
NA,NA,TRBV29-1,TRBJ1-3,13,CSVSESSGNTIYF,TGCAGCGTTTCCGAGAGCTCTGGAAACACCATATATTTT
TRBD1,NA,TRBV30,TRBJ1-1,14,CAWSWGTGSTEAFF,TGTGCCTGGAGTTGGGGGACAGGGAGCACTGAAGCTTTCTTT
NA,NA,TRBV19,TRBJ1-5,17,CASSIGGGMGRNQPQHF,TGTGCCAGTAGTATCGGGGGCGGGATGGGACGCAATCAGCCCCAGCATTTT
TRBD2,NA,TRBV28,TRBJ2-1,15,CASSGGVPLYNEQFF,TGTGCCAGCAGTGGGGGGGTTCCATTGTACAATGAGCAGTTCTTC
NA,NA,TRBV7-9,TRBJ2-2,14,CASSRGAGTGELFF,TGTGCCAGCAGCCGCGGAGCCGGGACCGGGGAGCTGTTTTTT
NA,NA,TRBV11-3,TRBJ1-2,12,CASSQENYGYTF,TGTGCCAGTTCCCAGGAAAACTATGGCTACACCTTC